A single sample gave rise to the 21 T cell receptor beta chains below, sequenced in a study of cytomegalovirus exposure and HLA in healthy donors. 60 Vbeta and 13 Jbeta primers were used in PCR. Using immunoSEQ multiplex PCR, the repertoire was profiled, and TCRdb retains in-frame clones only, with some absent. The sample has around 90,000 clones, 65% to 80% seen once. Specimen: PBMCs. Receptors were obtained from a man aged 30 to 39 in good health and CMV-seronegative.

The chain couples TRBV5-4 to TRBJ1-1, with D possibly matching TRBD1 (5 bases). The V gene lost 4 bases and the J gene lost 1 base, with 14 bases spanning the gap. The CDR3 contains 15 residues. In germline, CDR1 is SGHNT, CDR2 YYREEE (reference sequence). Here the CDR3 reads CASSRGGTGNTEAFF. As DNA, the CDR3 is TGTGCCAGCAGCCGAGGAGGGACGGGGAACACTGAAGCTTTCTTT. Supplemented by reference TRBV5-4 and TRBJ1-1, the full variable domain reads ETGVTQSPTHLIKTRGQQVTLRCSSQSGHNTVSWYQQALGQGPQFIFQYYREEENGRGNFPPRFSGLQFPNYSSELNVNALELDDSALYLCASSRGGTGNTEAFFGQGTRLTVV.

The chain is built from TRBV28 and TRBJ1-1; no clear D gene. Deletions cut 6 bases from V and 6 bases from J, with 11 bases between. The CDR3 runs to 12 residues. Germline V gives CDR1 MDHEN, CDR2 SYDVKM. The chain's CDR3 is CASSGGYSEAFF. Written as DNA, the CDR3 is TGTGCCAGCAGCGGAGGATACTCTGAAGCTTTCTTT. The full variable domain, with the rest looked up from reference TRBV28 and TRBJ1-1, is DVKVTQSSRYLVKRTGEKVFLECVQDMDHENMFWYRQDPGLGLRLIYFSYDVKMKEKGDIPEGYSVSREKKERFSLILESASTNQTSMYLCASSGGYSEAFFGQGTRLTVV.

The chain carries TRBV5-6 and TRBJ2-2; D might be TRBD2 (5 bases). This CDR3 region has 13 residues. The germline CDR1 and CDR2 sequences are SGHDT and YYEEEE. V was pared by 4 bases and J by 6 bases, with 10 bases between. For the CDR3, the DNA is TGTGCCAGCAGCGGCGGACTGGCCGGGGAGCTGTTTTTT. Translating it yields CASSGGLAGELFF.

The chain recombines TRBV6-5 with TRBJ2-6; the D gene is possibly TRBD1 (5 bases). Per the germline V gene, CDR1 is MNHEY and CDR2 is SVGAGI. The V end was cut by 4 bases, the J end by 4 bases, with 8 bases between. The CDR3 is made up of 14 amino acids. The DNA of the CDR3 is TGTGCCAGCAGTTCAGGGATCGGGGCCAACGTCCTGACTTTC. Protein product: CASSSGIGANVLTF.

The chain has TRBV5-1 and TRBJ1-1; no definite D call. Germline V gene sequence: CDR1 SGHRS, CDR2 YFSETQ. There are 16 residues in the CDR3. Trimming took 0 bases from V and 0 from J, leaving 12 bases between them. CDR3 DNA: TGCGCCAGCAGCTTGGCGGAGGCTGACATGAACACTGAAGCTTTCTTT. This encodes CASSLAEADMNTEAFF.

This clone was detected a few times. The chain combines TRBV27 with TRBJ1-5, with TRBD1 matching 7 bases. From germline, CDR1 is MNHEY and CDR2 SMNVEV (reference sequence). The CDR3 covers 16 residues. V shed 2 bases and J 5 bases; nucleotides not matched to a gene: 9. CDR3 residues: CASSLAAQGGYQPQHF. The DNA for the CDR3 is TGTGCCAGCAGTTTAGCCGCGCAGGGGGGATATCAGCCCCAGCATTTT.

V gene TRBV10-3 combines with J gene TRBJ1-5, with 8 nucleotides matching TRBD1. The J segment lost 2 bases and the V segment lost 8 bases, leaving 5 bases of the junction unmatched. Per the germline V gene, CDR1 is ENHRY and CDR2 is SYGVKD. This CDR3 contains 14 residues. In DNA, the CDR3 is TGTGCCATCGGGGGGACAGGAGGCAATCAGCCCCAGCATTTT. This sequence encodes CAIGGTGGNQPQHF.

This clone was picked up a small number of times. The chain is built from TRBV2 and TRBJ2-5, with a weak D call TRBD1 (6 bases). CDR1 is SNHLY and CDR2 is FYNNEI in the germline V gene. There are 14 residues in the CDR3. V was shortened by 7 bases and J by 6 bases, with 18 bases between the two germline ends. The CDR3 is CASTTTGVVQTQYF. In DNA form, the CDR3 reads TGTGCCAGCACCACGACAGGAGTGGTCCAGACCCAGTACTTC.

The chain joins TRBV28 to TRBJ1-5; 7 bases are a match to TRBD1. The CDR3 consists of 17 residues. CDR1 is MDHEN and CDR2 is SYDVKM in the germline V gene. The junction had 8 bases not matched to a gene; V was cut back by 3 bases and J by 0 bases. CDR3 residues: CASSFEAGGISNQPQHF. In DNA, the CDR3 is TGTGCCAGCAGTTTCGAAGCAGGGGGGATTAGCAATCAGCCCCAGCATTTT.

The rearrangement uses TRBV5-4 and TRBJ1-3, with 9 bases aligning to TRBD1. The CDR3 extends over 15 amino acids. V shed 1 base and J 3 bases; nucleotides not matched to a gene: 2. The germline V gene has CDR1 SGHNT and CDR2 YYREEE (reference sequence). CDR3 coding DNA: TGTGCCAGCAGCTTGACAGGGGGCAATGGAAACACCATATATTTT. Translated: CASSLTGGNGNTIYF.

The rearrangement joins TRBV6-5 to TRBJ1-1, with TRBD1 matching over 11 bases. CDR3 length: 14 residues. J gave up 7 bases and V 5 bases, and 6 bases lay outside the gene matches. CDR1 is MNHEY, CDR2 SVGAGI, per germline. This chain's CDR3 is CASSNGQGAYEAFF. The CDR3 DNA is TGTGCCAGCAGTAACGGACAGGGGGCATATGAAGCTTTCTTT.

This rearrangement joins TRBV5-1 to TRBJ1-1; 7 bases fit TRBD1. J was trimmed by 4 bases and V by 4 bases; bases with no gene match: 4. Germline CDR1 and CDR2: SGHRS and YFSETQ. This CDR3 is built from 13 residues. In DNA form, the CDR3 reads TGCGCCAGCAGCCGTACAGGGGTCACTGAAGCTTTCTTT. The encoded protein is CASSRTGVTEAFF.

The chain is built from TRBV13 and TRBJ1-2; perhaps TRBD1 as D (5 bases). CDR1 PRHDT and CDR2 FYEKMQ come from the germline V gene (reference sequence). CDR3 length equals 16 residues. V gave up 4 bases and J gave up 0 bases, with 15 bases separating them. CDR3 protein: CASSSPIAGTNYGYTF. As DNA, the CDR3 is TGTGCCAGCAGCTCACCCATTGCAGGGACTAACTATGGCTACACCTTC.

The chain is built from TRBV28 and TRBJ2-7; maybe TRBD1 (6 bases). Germline V CDR1 and CDR2: MDHEN, SYDVKM. The germline V and J ends were trimmed by 6 bases and 5 bases, with 14 bases remaining between them. The CDR3 runs to 13 residues. CDR3 bases: TGTGCCAGCAGATTCACAGGGCTCCACGAGCAGTACTTC. Translating it yields CASRFTGLHEQYF.

The V and J genes are TRBV9 and TRBJ1-1, with 10 bases aligning to TRBD1. CDR1 SGDLS and CDR2 YYNGEE come from the germline V gene. Trimming cost V 3 bases and J 3 bases; bases outside gene matches: 8. The CDR3 loop spans 16 amino acids. The CDR3 region is CASSARQGARDTEAFF. The CDR3 DNA reads TGTGCCAGCAGCGCCCGACAGGGGGCGCGGGACACTGAAGCTTTCTTT. The full variable domain, with the rest looked up from reference TRBV9 and TRBJ1-1, is DSGVTQTPKHLITATGQRVTLRCSPRSGDLSVYWYQQSLDQGLQFLIQYYNGEERAKGNILERFSAQQFPDLHSELNLSSLELGDSALYFCASSARQGARDTEAFFGQGTRLTVV.

This clone came up a few times. The genes are TRBV4-1 and TRBJ2-7, with TRBD2 matching over 15 bases. Germline V lookup: CDR1 MGHRA, CDR2 YSYEKL. Trimming took 3 bases from V and 7 from J; bases not matched to a gene: 10. The CDR3 length is 17 residues. CDR3 in amino acids: CASSHSGTSGGNFEQYF. CDR3 sequence (DNA): TGCGCCAGCAGCCACTCAGGGACTAGCGGGGGGAACTTTGAGCAGTACTTC.

This clone is medium-sized within its sample. The V gene is TRBV6-4, the J gene TRBJ2-3; TRBD2 matches at 11 bases. Trimming at V came to 5 bases and at J to 0 bases, leaving 1 base not matched to a gene. Germline assignment: CDR1 MRHNA and CDR2 SNTAGT. The CDR3 is made up of 15 amino acids. The CDR3 coding sequence is TGTGCCAGCAGTAGACTAGCGGGGAGCACAGATACGCAGTATTTT. It specifies CASSRLAGSTDTQYF.

This chain connects TRBV6-6 to TRBJ2-5, with 8 nucleotides matching TRBD2. The CDR3 has 15 amino acids. The V and J ends lost 8 bases and 1 base, in that order; junction bases with no gene match: 9. The germline CDR1 and CDR2 sequences are MNHNY and SVGAGI (reference sequence). CDR3 amino acids: CASCPGRGVQETQYF. Written as DNA, the CDR3 is TGTGCCAGCTGTCCAGGGCGGGGGGTCCAAGAGACCCAGTACTTC.

The V gene is TRBV9, the J gene TRBJ2-2, with 8 bases identical to TRBD1. The CDR3 is made up of 16 amino acids. Germline-derived CDR1 and CDR2 are SGDLS and YYNGEE. Trimming removed 3 bases from V and 1 base from J; junction bases left unmatched: 5. The CDR3 region has the DNA TGTGCCAGCAGCGCTACCGGGACAGGGAACACCGGGGAGCTGTTTTTT. This translates into CASSATGTGNTGELFF.

This clone was counted once. The chain recombines TRBV30 with TRBJ1-6; TRBD1 agrees at 9 bases. Germline lookup yields CDR1 GTSNPN and CDR2 SVGIG (reference sequence). This CDR3 comprises 16 residues. V trimming: 7 bases; J trimming: 5 bases; junction bases outside the gene matches: 12. CDR3 nucleotides: TGTGCCTCGAACCCCCTCGGGACAGGGAATAATTCACCCCTCCACTTT. Its protein is CASNPLGTGNNSPLHF.

The V gene is TRBV30, the J gene TRBJ1-3; 8 nucleotides match TRBD1. Losses at the gene ends were 0 bases for V and 2 bases for J; bases not matched to a gene: 3. In germline, CDR1 is GTSNPN, CDR2 SVGIG (reference sequence). The CDR3 is made up of 15 amino acids. CDR3 sequence: CAWSVIQGAGNTIYF. Written as DNA, the CDR3 is TGTGCCTGGAGTGTCATACAGGGGGCTGGAAACACCATATATTTT. The entire variable domain, with the rest obtained from reference TRBV30 and TRBJ1-3, is as follows: SQTIHQWPATLVQPVGSPLSLECTVEGTSNPNLYWYRQAAGRGLQLLFYSVGIGQISSEVPQNLSASRPQDRQFILSSKKLLLSDSGFYLCAWSVIQGAGNTIYFGEGSWLTVV.